This note documents a single T cell receptor beta chain sequence. Which antigen it targets is not known. Per-nucleotide qualities are absent, and no much larger clonotype sits a single base away. The trial excluded patients who had a history of autoimmune disease or were on systemic immunosuppression. Peripheral blood for TCR sequencing was drawn from every dose cohort at baseline, at cycle 4 day 1 and at cycle 7 day 1. Samples were obtained from an open-label, multicenter, first-in-human phase I dose-escalation trial of ivuxolimab. Adults with locally advanced or metastatic melanoma, renal cell, hepatocellular, or head and neck squamous cell carcinoma were enrolled in the trial. Before TCR sequencing, CD4+ T cells and CD8+ T cells from peripheral blood were sorted into separate populations. This record belongs to a study of OX40 agonist ivuxolimab in advanced cancers. Background on the whole study: Ivuxolimab was a fully human IgG2 agonistic monoclonal antibody targeting the costimulatory receptor OX40 (CD134). Patients were allowed to have had prior anti-PD-1, anti-PD-L1 or anti-CTLA-4 therapy, and roughly 40% of the dose-escalation patients had previously received checkpoint inhibitors. The point of sequencing TCRbeta in the periphery was to test whether ivuxolimab changed TCR sequence diversity and drove clonal T-cell expansion. Of the approximately 50 dose-escalation patients, hepatocellular carcinoma was present in around 20, melanoma in around 15, renal cell carcinoma in 9 and head and neck cancer in 9. A male proportion of almost 85% and a mean age of about 60 years, ranging from about 23 to 79, were recorded for the dose-escalation cohort. Partial responses occurred in three dose-escalation patients, of whom one had hepatocellular carcinoma and two had cutaneous melanoma. Intravenous ivuxolimab was administered to patients every 2 weeks at six dose levels: 0.01, 0.1, 0.3, 1.5, 3 and 10 mg/kg. The paper reports the monotherapy dose-escalation portion (N of about 47 patients) of the phase I ivuxolimab trial. The paper's findings and limits, for the study overall: At doses from 0.1 to 3.0 mg/kg, clonal expansion was seen in both CD4+ and CD8+ blood T cells between baseline and week 6. In partial responders in the 0.1-3.0 mg/kg groups, normalized peripheral clonal expansion was found to be among the lowest, especially among CD8+ T cells. The antigen specificity of the clonally expanded peripheral T cells was not determined. Low levels of normalized T-cell clonal expansion were also shown by some nonresponding patients. On average, CD8+ T cells showed more expanded clones than CD4+ T cells after ivuxolimab.

For sequencing of the TCRbeta CDR3 region, genomic DNA was extracted from the sorted cells. The immunoSEQ Assay was used to sequence the TCRbeta CDR3 regions. Here the immuneACCESS table is served through TCRdb, limited to in-frame sequences with V and J called. Missing clones are a known gap in these copies; in checked studies unresolved V genes cover under half, and the rest lacks a known reason. For this sample the table gives more than 20,000 clones, of which 70% to 85% were detected only once. The ten top clones hold about 24% of the sample. In the germline V gene, CDR1 corresponds to LGHNA and CDR2 to YNFKEQ. Reading from cysteine to phenylalanine, the CDR3 counts 14 amino acids. The CDR3 DNA has 42 bases and is translated from base 1. V is trimmed back by 5 bases and J by 6 bases, and the junction contains 4 bases that no gene match accounts for.

The starting material was CD4+ or CD8+ T cells sorted from blood, obtained in a trial of the OX40 agonist ivuxolimab. In this chain, TRBV4-2 is recombined with TRBJ1-4, with 9 middle bases fitting TRBD1. This clonotype was sampled from an adult with an advanced solid tumor such as melanoma, head and neck, liver or kidney cancer. For the CDR3, the sequence is CASSGQGLDEKLFF. The nucleotide sequence reads as follows: TGTGCCAGCAGCGGACAGGGGCTGGATGAAAAACTGTTTTTT.